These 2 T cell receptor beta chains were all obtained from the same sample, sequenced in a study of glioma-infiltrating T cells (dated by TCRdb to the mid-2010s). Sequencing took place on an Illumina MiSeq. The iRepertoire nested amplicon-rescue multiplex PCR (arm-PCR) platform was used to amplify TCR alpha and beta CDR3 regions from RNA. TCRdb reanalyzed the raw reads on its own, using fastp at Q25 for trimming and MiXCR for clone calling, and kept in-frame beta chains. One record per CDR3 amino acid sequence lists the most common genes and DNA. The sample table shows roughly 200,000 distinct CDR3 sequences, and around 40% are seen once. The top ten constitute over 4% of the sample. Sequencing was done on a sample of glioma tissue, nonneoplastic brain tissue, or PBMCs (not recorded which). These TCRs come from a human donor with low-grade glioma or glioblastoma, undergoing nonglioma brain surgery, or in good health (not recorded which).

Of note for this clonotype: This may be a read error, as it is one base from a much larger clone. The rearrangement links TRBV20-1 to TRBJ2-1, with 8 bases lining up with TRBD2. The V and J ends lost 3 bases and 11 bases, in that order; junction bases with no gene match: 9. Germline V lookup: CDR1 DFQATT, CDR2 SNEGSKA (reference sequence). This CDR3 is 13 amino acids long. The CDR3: CSASGRAGNQQFF. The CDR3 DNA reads TGCAGTGCTAGCGGGAGGGCCGGAAATCAGCAGTTCTTC.

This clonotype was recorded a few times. CDR3 nucleotide sequence: TGCAGCGGGACAGAGAACACTGAAGCTTTCTTT. Residues: CSGTENTEAFF. This chain connects TRBV29-1 to TRBJ1-1; the D gene is possibly TRBD1 (6 bases). V lost 7 bases to trimming and J lost 1 base, with 7 bases between them. Per germline, CDR1 SQVTM and CDR2 ANQGSEA. The CDR3 covers 11 residues.